One and the same sample provided the 32 T cell receptor beta chains below, sequenced in a study of blood T cells in healthy people across ages. A J-beta primer mix and a sample-barcoded 5' primer were used in a second PCR of about 7 to 12 cycles. In TCRdb, the 5' RACE reads were re-called with MiXCR into one record per CDR3 protein. This table holds roughly 680,000 distinct CDR3 sequences, about 52% found once. The sample comprised blood. The receptors were sampled from a woman in her sixties or seventies in good health.

This clonotype was observed a few times. A read error may account for a junction end that differs from germline. CDR3 protein: CASSQDRQGEQYF. The DNA for the CDR3 is TGTGCCAGCAGCCAAGATCGCCAGGGCGAGCAGTACTTC. The rearrangement joins TRBV4-3 to TRBJ2-7; D might be TRBD1 (5 bases). CDR3 length: 13 residues. The germline V gene has CDR1 LGHNA and CDR2 YSLEER.

V usage is TRBV20-1 and J usage is TRBJ1-6; D is undetermined. This CDR3 contains 14 residues. Per germline, CDR1 DFQATT and CDR2 SNEGSKA (reference sequence). V lost 4 bases to trimming and J lost 7 bases, with 14 bases between them. The CDR3 region has the DNA TGCAGTGCTACGGCGGCGGTCGAGAATTCACCCCTCCACTTT. Translation: CSATAAVENSPLHF.

The J gene is TRBJ2-3, the V gene TRBV7-9, with no clear D. CDR1 and CDR2 (germline): SEHNR, FQNEAQ (reference sequence). CDR3 size: 13 residues. Trimming removed 7 bases from V and 2 bases from J, with 10 bases in between. This chain's CDR3 is CASTDSNTDTQYF. For the CDR3, the DNA is TGTGCCAGCACCGACTCTAACACAGATACGCAGTATTTT.

This CDR3 is CASTRGTGATYGYTF. The CDR3 nucleotides are TGTGCCAGCACCAGGGGGACAGGGGCGACCTATGGCTACACCTTC. The chain uses TRBV6-5 and TRBJ1-2, with 10 bases lining up with TRBD1. After removal of 7 bases from V and 4 bases from J, the junction contained 9 bases not matched to a gene. Germline assignment: CDR1 MNHEY and CDR2 SVGAGI. The CDR3 runs to 15 residues.

This clonotype was detected only a few times. This sequence joins TRBV5-6 and TRBJ2-7; 7 bases align to TRBD2. V lost 3 bases, J lost 10 bases, and 4 bases stayed unmatched. This CDR3 region has 11 residues. Germline loops: CDR1 SGHDT, CDR2 YYEEEE. In DNA form, the CDR3 reads TGTGCCAGCAGCTCCACGGGGGGACAGTACTTC. Translation: CASSSTGGQYF.

This chain uses TRBV4-3 with TRBJ1-6; D is possibly TRBD1 (6 bases). Trimming cost V 2 bases and J 12 bases, with 26 bases left between them. Germline V CDR1 and CDR2: LGHNA, YSLEER. The CDR3 runs to 18 residues. The CDR3 DNA is TGCGCCAGCAGCCAATCAGTTGAGGCGCACAGGGAGGCTTTACCCCTCCACTTT. Translated, it gives CASSQSVEAHREALPLHF.

To note about this clonotype: The germline gene is not matched at one end of the junction; a read error may be the cause. The chain links TRBV7-2 to TRBJ2-1; 9 nucleotides agree with TRBD2. Germline assignment: CDR1 SGHTA and CDR2 FQGNSA. This CDR3 contains 16 residues. CDR3 sequence: CAGSSGLAGVYNEQFF. In DNA, the CDR3 is TGTGCCGGCAGTTCCGGTTTAGCGGGAGTTTACAATGAGCAGTTCTTC.

This clonotype was seen a handful of times. The chain is built from TRBV20-1 and TRBJ2-7, with D hard to call. The DNA matches TRBJ2-5 better at its end, which makes the J call doubtful. This CDR3 region has 13 residues. Looked up from germline, CDR1 is DFQATT and CDR2 is SNEGSKA (reference sequence). CDR3 in amino acids: CSAPSNTQETQYF. The CDR3 DNA reads TGCAGTGCCCCCAGTAACACTCAAGAGACCCAGTACTTC.

This clonotype was observed a few times. The chain combines TRBV6-2 or TRBV6-3 with TRBJ2-1; the D gene is possibly TRBD2 (7 bases). CDR3 length: 14 residues. Deletions cut 5 bases from V and 9 bases from J, with 17 bases between. In germline, CDR1 is MNHEY, CDR2 SVGEGT. CDR3 sequence (DNA): TGTGCCAGCAGTCAACTAGGGGGGGGCGGTGAGCAGTTCTTC. It yields the protein CASSQLGGGGEQFF.

As to this clonotype: At one of its ends the junction is not consistent with the germline gene, which may arise from a read error. The rearrangement links TRBV7-2 to TRBJ2-1; D may be TRBD2 (6 bases). The germline V gene encodes CDR1 SGHTA and CDR2 FQGNSA. The CDR3 extends over 15 amino acids. In DNA, the CDR3 is TGTGCCAGCAGCTTAGGCGGGGATACCTATAATGAGCAGTTCTTC. This codes for CASSLGGDTYNEQFF.

V usage is TRBV7-2 and J usage is TRBJ2-7; 9 bases are shared with TRBD1. This CDR3 is 16 amino acids long. The V gene end was trimmed by 5 bases and the J gene end by 0 bases; junction bases not matched to a gene: 8. Germline V gives CDR1 SGHTA, CDR2 FQGNSA. CDR3 amino acids: CASSPPRGQGSYEQYF. The CDR3 region has the DNA TGTGCCAGCAGCCCCCCCAGGGGACAGGGCTCCTACGAGCAGTACTTC.

This clonotype was found many times. The chain links TRBV20-1 to TRBJ2-5; no clear D gene. Germline CDR1 and CDR2: DFQATT and SNEGSKA (reference sequence). This CDR3 contains 13 residues. V was clipped by 0 bases and J by 2 bases, with 7 bases between them. The CDR3: CSAREVVQETQYF. The CDR3 nucleotides are TGCAGTGCTAGAGAGGTGGTTCAAGAGACCCAGTACTTC.

The chain joins TRBV20-1 to TRBJ1-5; the D is unclear. CDR1 is DFQATT, CDR2 SNEGSKA, per germline (reference sequence). The CDR3 is made up of 14 amino acids. V lost 2 bases and J lost 4, with 12 bases in between. In DNA form, the CDR3 reads TGCAGTGCTAGATGGGCGAAGGAGAATCAGCCCCAGCATTTT. This gives the protein CSARWAKENQPQHF.

The genes are TRBV20-1 and TRBJ2-3; no clear D. CDR3 length equals 11 residues. From germline, CDR1 is DFQATT and CDR2 SNEGSKA (reference sequence). V lost 3 bases, J lost 4 bases, and 5 bases lay in between. As DNA, the CDR3 is TGCAGTGCTAGCGGGTCAGATACGCAGTATTTT. It is translated as CSASGSDTQYF.

The rearrangement uses TRBV4-3 and TRBJ2-3; D is unresolved. Trimming pared 0 bases from V and 3 bases from J, leaving 10 bases between. CDR1 LGHNA and CDR2 YSLEER come from the germline V gene. The CDR3 is made up of 15 amino acids. CDR3 sequence: CASSQERTPTDTQYF. CDR3 DNA: TGCGCCAGCAGCCAAGAGAGGACGCCAACAGATACGCAGTATTTT.

The genes are TRBV27 and TRBJ2-7; D is ambiguous. This CDR3 has 14 amino acids. CDR1 MNHEY and CDR2 SMNVEV come from the germline V gene (reference sequence). V was pared by 3 bases and J by 0 bases, with 9 bases between. In nucleotides, the CDR3 is TGTGCCAGCAGTTTGCAGCAGAGCTCCTACGAGCAGTACTTC. It codes for CASSLQQSSYEQYF.

The chain carries TRBV6-2 or TRBV6-3 and TRBJ2-1, with TRBD2 identical over 8 bases. Germline CDR1 is MNHEY and CDR2 is SVGEGT. There are 15 residues in the CDR3. V was clipped by 4 bases and J by 9 bases; unmatched bases: 11. CDR3 protein: CASSSWRGEGSEQFF. The CDR3 bases are TGTGCCAGCAGTTCCTGGCGGGGGGAGGGAAGTGAGCAGTTCTTC.

This sequence joins TRBV7-3 and TRBJ2-1, with a weak D call TRBD2 (5 bases). The CDR3 has 19 amino acids. Looked up from germline, CDR1 is SGHTA and CDR2 is FQGTGA. The V gene lost 3 bases and the J gene lost 6 bases, with 27 bases spanning the gap. The DNA for the CDR3 is TGTGCCAGCAGCTTTTCAGCGGAGTGGTCGCACACACATAGCAATGAGCAGTTCTTC. Its translation is CASSFSAEWSHTHSNEQFF.

This clonotype was observed a few times. The rearrangement uses TRBV7-2 and TRBJ2-3; D tentatively fits TRBD1 or TRBD2 (5 bases each). The CDR3 has 13 residues. With 8 bases removed from V and 2 bases from J, the gap between germline ends came to 11 bases. The V gene's germline CDR1 is SGHTA and CDR2 FQGNSA. This CDR3 reads CASARGHTDTQYF. Written as DNA, the CDR3 is TGTGCCAGCGCCCGGGGCCACACAGATACGCAGTATTTT.

This clonotype showed up just a few times. The gene calls are TRBV27 and TRBJ2-7, with D possibly matching TRBD1 (6 bases). V dropped 6 bases and J dropped 7 bases, with 16 bases sitting between them. CDR3 length: 13 amino acids. In germline, CDR1 is MNHEY, CDR2 SMNVEV (reference sequence). The CDR3 region is CASSQGGRGEQYF. The CDR3 DNA reads TGTGCCAGCAGCCAAGGGGGTAGAGGGGAGCAGTACTTC.

This clonotype has only one observation. The chain couples TRBV6-2 or TRBV6-3 to TRBJ2-1; D unresolved. In germline, CDR1 is MNHEY, CDR2 SVGEGT. There are 13 residues in the CDR3. The V end was cut by 5 bases, the J end by 8 bases, with 13 bases between. DNA of the CDR3: TGTGCCAGCAGTCCGGGTCCCCTCTATGAGCAGTTCTTC. Its protein product is CASSPGPLYEQFF.

This chain uses TRBV28 with TRBJ1-4; 8 nucleotides agree with TRBD1. Germline CDR1 is MDHEN and CDR2 is SYDVKM. Trimming cost V 6 bases and J 14 bases; bases outside gene matches: 14. CDR3 size: 14 residues. CDR3 nucleotide sequence: TGTGCCAGCAGGGGAAGACAGGGGAGGCGGATTCTGTTTTTT. This encodes CASRGRQGRRILFF.

This clonotype has a handful of counts. V and J are TRBV20-1 and TRBJ2-3, with no clear D. Trimming stripped 4 bases from V and 5 bases from J, with 7 bases between. CDR1 is DFQATT, CDR2 SNEGSKA, per germline (reference sequence). The CDR3 runs 11 residues. The DNA of the CDR3 is TGCAGTGCTATTAAGGAAGATACGCAGTATTTT. This codes for CSAIKEDTQYF.

The rearrangement joins TRBV20-1 to TRBJ2-2, with D possibly matching TRBD2 (5 bases). V gave up 3 bases and J gave up 6 bases, with 17 bases separating them. The CDR3 is made up of 15 amino acids. Germline V gene data show CDR1 as DFQATT and CDR2 as SNEGSKA (reference sequence). CDR3 amino acids: CSARNAGSGPGELFF. The CDR3 DNA follows: TGCAGTGCTAGGAATGCGGGTTCCGGCCCCGGGGAGCTGTTTTTT.

The V gene is TRBV4-1, the J gene TRBJ2-1; the D is unclear. The CDR3 is 11 amino acids. Germline-derived CDR1 and CDR2 are MGHRA and YSYEKL. V was shortened by 5 bases and J by 10 bases, with 9 bases between the two germline ends. CDR3 nucleotide sequence: TGCGCCAGCAGCGATTTTTACGAGCAGTTCTTC. Translation: CASSDFYEQFF.

This chain uses TRBV20-1 with TRBJ1-5; D perhaps matches TRBD1 (5 bases). V lost 5 bases and J lost 1, with 9 bases in between. This CDR3 has 13 residues. Per germline, CDR1 DFQATT and CDR2 SNEGSKA (reference sequence). The CDR3 DNA sequence: TGCAGTGCTGACCGGGACAGCAATCAGCCCCAGCATTTT. Protein: CSADRDSNQPQHF.

V is TRBV27 and J is TRBJ1-2; D unclear. This CDR3 comprises 14 residues. The V gene's germline CDR1 is MNHEY and CDR2 SMNVEV (reference sequence). Deletions cut 6 bases from V and 4 bases from J, with 15 bases between. The CDR3 DNA reads TGTGCCAGCAGACTACAAGGCTTGGGCTATGGCTACACCTTC. Protein sequence: CASRLQGLGYGYTF.

The CDR3 DNA is TGTGCCAGCACTAGGGGCAGGGTCGTCACCGGGGAGCTGTTTTTT. The encoded protein is CASTRGRVVTGELFF. The genes are TRBV6-6 and TRBJ2-2; a possible D gene is TRBD1 (5 bases). The length of the CDR3 is 15 residues. Trimming left V 7 bases short and J 4 bases short, with 16 bases between. Germline CDR1 reads MNHNY; CDR2 reads SVGAGI (reference sequence).

This clonotype was seen a few times. This chain connects TRBV5-1 to TRBJ2-5, with a possible D match to TRBD1 (5 bases). This CDR3 is built from 16 residues. The V end was cut by 2 bases, the J end by 5 bases, with 19 bases between. Germline V CDR1 and CDR2: SGHRS, YFSETQ. CDR3 region: CASSFGRATSGETQYF. In nucleotides, the CDR3 is TGCGCCAGCAGCTTCGGCAGGGCCACGTCGGGCGAGACCCAGTACTTC.

This clonotype was detected a few times. The chain combines TRBV18 with TRBJ2-1; TRBD2 matches at 10 bases. Per the germline V gene, CDR1 is KGHSH and CDR2 is LQKENI. This CDR3 contains 15 residues. V was pared by 7 bases and J by 4 bases, with 7 bases of the junction left unmatched. CDR3 bases: TGTGCCAGCTATCCCACTAGCGGGATATACAATGAGCAGTTCTTC. Protein: CASYPTSGIYNEQFF.

In this sample, this clonotype turned up once. The chain joins TRBV27 to TRBJ2-7; no reliable D call. V was cut by 3 bases and J by 10 bases, with 25 bases left in between. Germline V gives CDR1 MNHEY, CDR2 SMNVEV (reference sequence). The CDR3 runs to 16 residues. CDR3 region: CASSFMAESQLLDQYF. The DNA for the CDR3 is TGTGCCAGCAGTTTTATGGCGGAATCCCAGCTTTTAGACCAGTACTTC.

This clonotype was detected a few times. The chain couples TRBV3-1 to TRBJ1-2, with 7 bases aligning to TRBD1. V dropped 1 base and J dropped 2; count of bases not matched to a gene: 1. The length of the CDR3 is 14 residues. Germline V gene sequence: CDR1 LGHDT, CDR2 YNNKEL (reference sequence). The CDR3 reads CASSQVGGNYGYTF. The CDR3 DNA follows: TGTGCCAGCAGCCAAGTAGGGGGCAACTATGGCTACACCTTC.